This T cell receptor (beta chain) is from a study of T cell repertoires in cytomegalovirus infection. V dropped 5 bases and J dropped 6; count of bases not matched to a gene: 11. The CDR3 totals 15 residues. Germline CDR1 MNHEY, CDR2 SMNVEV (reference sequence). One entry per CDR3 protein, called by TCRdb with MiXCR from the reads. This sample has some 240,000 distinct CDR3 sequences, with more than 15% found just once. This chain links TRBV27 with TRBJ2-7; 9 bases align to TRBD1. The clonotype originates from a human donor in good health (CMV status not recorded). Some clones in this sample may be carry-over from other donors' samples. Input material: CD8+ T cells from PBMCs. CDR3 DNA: TGTGCCAGCAGTCCATGGACAGGGGCACTGGGCGAGCAGTACTTC. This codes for CASSPWTGALGEQYF.